This T cell receptor (beta chain) was sequenced in a study of T cell responses to AZD1222 COVID-19 vaccine. Produced via immunoSEQ multiplex PCR; TCRdb's table is partial and in-frame only. Of about 100,000 clones in the sample, 85% to 90% were seen once. This clone has only one observation. No antigen is known for it. CDR1 is MNHEY and CDR2 is SVGEGT in the germline V gene. CDR3 length: 13 amino acids. Trimming took off 4 bases at V and 14 bases at J, with 20 bases between the two ends. Study-level points and caveats: In a largely white British group with more females than males, clonal diversity was possibly underestimated. Among vaccine-associated CD4 TCRs, coverage spanned spike, with dominance at 160-218 and 743-854. Spike-specific TCR breadth and depth both grew after two AZD1222 doses.

Sequenced material: peripheral blood, taken 28 days after the second AZD1222 dose. The TCR sequence derives from an adult who received the AZD1222 COVID-19 vaccine. V gene TRBV6-2 or TRBV6-3 combines with J gene TRBJ1-2; D is unresolved. The CDR3 here is CASSSLRVWTWTF. Written as DNA, the CDR3 is TGTGCCAGCAGTTCCCTTCGTGTTTGGACGTGGACCTTC.